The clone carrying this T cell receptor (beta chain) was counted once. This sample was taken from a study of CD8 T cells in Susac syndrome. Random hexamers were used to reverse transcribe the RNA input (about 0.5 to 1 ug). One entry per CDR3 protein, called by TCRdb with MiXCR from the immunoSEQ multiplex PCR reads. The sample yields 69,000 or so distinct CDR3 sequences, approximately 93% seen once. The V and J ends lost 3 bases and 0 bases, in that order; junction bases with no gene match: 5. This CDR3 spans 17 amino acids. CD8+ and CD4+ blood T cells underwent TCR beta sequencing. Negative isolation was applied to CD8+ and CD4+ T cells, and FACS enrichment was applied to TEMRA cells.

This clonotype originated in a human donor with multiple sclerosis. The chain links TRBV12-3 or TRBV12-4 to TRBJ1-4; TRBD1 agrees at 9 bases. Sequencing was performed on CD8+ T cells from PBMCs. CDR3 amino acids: CASSLGQGLATNEKLFF. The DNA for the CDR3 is TGTGCCAGCAGTTTGGGACAGGGCCTTGCAACTAATGAAAAACTGTTTTTT.